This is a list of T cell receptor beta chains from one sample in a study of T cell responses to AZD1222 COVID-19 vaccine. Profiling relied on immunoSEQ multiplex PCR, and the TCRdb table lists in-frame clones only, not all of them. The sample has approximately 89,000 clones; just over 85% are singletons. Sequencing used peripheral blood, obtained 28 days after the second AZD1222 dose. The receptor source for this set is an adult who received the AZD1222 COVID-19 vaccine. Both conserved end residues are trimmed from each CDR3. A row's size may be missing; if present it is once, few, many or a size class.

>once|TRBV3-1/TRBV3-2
ASSQGTANTGELF
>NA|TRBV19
ASARQNTEAF
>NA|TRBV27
ASSPWRERTGELF
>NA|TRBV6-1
ASSEWPNIGGELF
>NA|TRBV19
ASSIAGYGYT
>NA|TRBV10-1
ASSEGFRETQY
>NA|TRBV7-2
ASSLNRGGEKLF
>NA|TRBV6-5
ASETGNNQPQH
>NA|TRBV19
ASSIGLLAASYNEQF
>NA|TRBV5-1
ASSLVQGAYEQF